This is a list of T cell receptor beta chains from one sample in a study of T cell changes during pregnancy in multiple sclerosis. Clones were sequenced by immunoSEQ multiplex PCR, and TCRdb holds only the in-frame ones, with some missing. The sample comprises around 38,000 clones, roughly 90% of which are singletons, and 5% to 6% rests with the top ten. Specimen: CD8+ T cells from peripheral blood mononuclear cells, collected in the third trimester of pregnancy. Receptors were obtained from a female donor with multiple sclerosis, enrolled in a pregnancy study. CDR3s include the opening cysteine and the closing phenylalanine or tryptophan.

j_gene: TRBJ2-7
v_gene: TRBV15
CDR3aa: CATRFHIGTTPYEQYF

j_gene: TRBJ2-4
v_gene: TRBV18
CDR3aa: CASSRTGVKNIQYF

j_gene: TRBJ2-7
v_gene: TRBV27
CDR3aa: CASSYKAGDPSYEQYF

j_gene: TRBJ1-1
v_gene: TRBV9
CDR3aa: CASSFQGDNTEAFF

j_gene: TRBJ2-7
v_gene: TRBV7-5
CDR3aa: CARSLLCLAGNYEQYF

j_gene: TRBJ2-3
v_gene: TRBV2
CDR3aa: CASSGTGVYTDTQYF

j_gene: TRBJ2-1
v_gene: TRBV4-2
CDR3aa: CASSQDRASGIINEQFF

j_gene: TRBJ1-1
v_gene: TRBV5-1
CDR3aa: CASSLGRDRSNEAFF

j_gene: TRBJ2-7
v_gene: TRBV7-6
CDR3aa: CASSLYGGGYEQYF

j_gene: TRBJ2-7
v_gene: TRBV28
CDR3aa: CASSLGRAGVTEQYF

j_gene: TRBJ2-3
v_gene: TRBV19
CDR3aa: CASSRDRGLLTDTQYF

j_gene: TRBJ1-6
v_gene: TRBV19
CDR3aa: CASTLDRTNSPLHF

j_gene: TRBJ2-7
v_gene: TRBV4-3
CDR3aa: CASSQDRGYEQYF

j_gene: TRBJ2-7
v_gene: TRBV6-5
CDR3aa: CASSFGTGSYEQYF

j_gene: TRBJ1-4
v_gene: TRBV18
CDR3aa: CASSPLRAGVEKLFF

j_gene: TRBJ2-1
v_gene: TRBV4-3
CDR3aa: CASRLTASSYNEQFF

j_gene: TRBJ2-3
v_gene: TRBV9
CDR3aa: CASSVGLGLAGGIPDTQYF

j_gene: TRBJ2-2
v_gene: TRBV28
CDR3aa: CASSLSSLSGELFF

j_gene: TRBJ2-5
v_gene: TRBV5-1
CDR3aa: CASSSWTGAGETQYF

j_gene: TRBJ1-3
v_gene: TRBV7-6
CDR3aa: CASSPHRGSSGNTIYF

j_gene: TRBJ2-3
v_gene: TRBV9
CDR3aa: CASSIRGLVIDTQYF

j_gene: TRBJ2-1
v_gene: TRBV2
CDR3aa: CASRTSGYNEQFF

j_gene: TRBJ1-5
v_gene: TRBV7-9
CDR3aa: CASSLSGRQGYQPQHF

j_gene: TRBJ2-3
v_gene: TRBV27
CDR3aa: CASRTATDTQYF

j_gene: TRBJ2-1
v_gene: TRBV7-3
CDR3aa: CASSALDRGSEQFF

j_gene: TRBJ2-7
v_gene: TRBV19
CDR3aa: CASSRQGNEQYF

j_gene: TRBJ2-1
v_gene: TRBV4-3
CDR3aa: CASSQAWERESDNEQFF

j_gene: TRBJ2-1
v_gene: TRBV14
CDR3aa: CASSQETSSYNEQFF